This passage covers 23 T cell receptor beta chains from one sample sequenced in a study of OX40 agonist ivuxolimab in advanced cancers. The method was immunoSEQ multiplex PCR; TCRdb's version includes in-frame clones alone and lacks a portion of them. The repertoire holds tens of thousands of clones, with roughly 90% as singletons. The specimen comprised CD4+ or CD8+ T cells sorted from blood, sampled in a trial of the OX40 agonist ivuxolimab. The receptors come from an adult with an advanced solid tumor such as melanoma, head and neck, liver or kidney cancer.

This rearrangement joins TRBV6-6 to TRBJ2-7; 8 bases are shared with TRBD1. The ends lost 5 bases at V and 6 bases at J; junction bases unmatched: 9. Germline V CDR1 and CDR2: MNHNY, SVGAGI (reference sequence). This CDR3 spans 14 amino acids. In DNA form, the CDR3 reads TGTGCCAGCAGTCGCCCGCCAGGGGGCGTCGAGCAGTACTTC. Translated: CASSRPPGGVEQYF.

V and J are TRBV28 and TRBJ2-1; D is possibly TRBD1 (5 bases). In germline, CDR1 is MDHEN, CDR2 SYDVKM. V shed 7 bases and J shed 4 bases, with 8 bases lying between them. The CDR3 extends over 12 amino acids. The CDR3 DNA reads TGTGCCAGCACCCCAGGGTACAATGAGCAGTTCTTC. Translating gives CASTPGYNEQFF.

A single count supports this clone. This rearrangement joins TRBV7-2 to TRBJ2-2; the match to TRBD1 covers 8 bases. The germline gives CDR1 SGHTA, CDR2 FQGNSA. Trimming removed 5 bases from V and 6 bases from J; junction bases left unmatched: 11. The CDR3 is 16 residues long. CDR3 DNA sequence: TGTGCCAGCAGCCCCGGACAGGGATTTTATGCCGGGGAGCTGTTTTTT. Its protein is CASSPGQGFYAGELFF.

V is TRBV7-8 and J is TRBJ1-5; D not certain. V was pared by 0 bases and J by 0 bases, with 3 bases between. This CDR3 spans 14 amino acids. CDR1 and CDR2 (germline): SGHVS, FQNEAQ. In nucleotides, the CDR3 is TGTGCCAGCAGCTTAGCCTATAGCAATCAGCCCCAGCATTTT. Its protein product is CASSLAYSNQPQHF.

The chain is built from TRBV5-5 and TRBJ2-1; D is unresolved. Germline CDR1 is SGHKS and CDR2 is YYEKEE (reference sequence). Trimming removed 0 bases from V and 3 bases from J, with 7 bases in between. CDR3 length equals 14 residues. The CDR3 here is CASSLVENYNEQFF. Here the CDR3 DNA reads TGTGCCAGCAGCTTGGTCGAGAACTACAATGAGCAGTTCTTC.

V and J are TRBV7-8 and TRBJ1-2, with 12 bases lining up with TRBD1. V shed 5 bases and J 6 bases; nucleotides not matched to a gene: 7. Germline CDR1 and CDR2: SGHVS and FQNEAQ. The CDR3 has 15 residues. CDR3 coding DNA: TGTGCCAGCAGCAACTCTAGGGACAGGGGGCATGGCTACACCTTC. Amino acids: CASSNSRDRGHGYTF.

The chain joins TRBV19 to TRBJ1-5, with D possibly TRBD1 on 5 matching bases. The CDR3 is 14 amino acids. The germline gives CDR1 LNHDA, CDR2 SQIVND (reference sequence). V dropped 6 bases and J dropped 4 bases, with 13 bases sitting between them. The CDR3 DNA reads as TGTGCCAGTAGATGGGCCGGGGGGAATCAGCCCCAGCATTTT. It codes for CASRWAGGNQPQHF.

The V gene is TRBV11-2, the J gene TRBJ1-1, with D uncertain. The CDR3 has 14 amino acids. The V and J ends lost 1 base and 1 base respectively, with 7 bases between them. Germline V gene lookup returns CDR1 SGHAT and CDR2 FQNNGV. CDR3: CASSLGESNTEAFF. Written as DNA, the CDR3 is TGTGCCAGCAGCTTAGGGGAATCGAACACTGAAGCTTTCTTT. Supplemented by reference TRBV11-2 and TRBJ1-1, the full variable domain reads EAGVAQSPRYKIIEKRQSVAFWCNPISGHATLYWYQQILGQGPKLLIQFQNNGVVDDSQLPKDRFSAERLKGVDSTLKIQPAKLEDSAVYLCASSLGESNTEAFFGQGTRLTVV.

In nucleotides, the CDR3 is TGTGCCAGCAGCTTAGCGGGTAGCGGGAGGACCTACGAGCAGTACTTC. It yields the protein CASSLAGSGRTYEQYF. The V gene is TRBV7-2, the J gene TRBJ2-7, with TRBD2 identical over 10 bases. Germline CDR1 SGHTA, CDR2 FQGNSA. The J segment lost 2 bases and the V segment lost 0 bases, leaving 4 bases of the junction unmatched. The CDR3 contains 16 residues. Full variable domain (remainder filled in from reference TRBV7-2 and TRBJ2-7): GAGVSQSPSNKVTEKGKDVELRCDPISGHTALYWYRQSLGQGLEFLIYFQGNSAPDKSGLPSDRFSAERTGGSVSTLTIQRTQQEDSAVYLCASSLAGSGRTYEQYFGPGTRLTVT.

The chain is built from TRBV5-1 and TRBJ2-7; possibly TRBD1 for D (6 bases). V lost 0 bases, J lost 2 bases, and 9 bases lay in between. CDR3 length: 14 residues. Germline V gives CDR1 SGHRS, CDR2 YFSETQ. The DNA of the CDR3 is TGCGCCAGCAGCTTGGCGGACAGCGCCTACGAGCAGTACTTC. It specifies CASSLADSAYEQYF.

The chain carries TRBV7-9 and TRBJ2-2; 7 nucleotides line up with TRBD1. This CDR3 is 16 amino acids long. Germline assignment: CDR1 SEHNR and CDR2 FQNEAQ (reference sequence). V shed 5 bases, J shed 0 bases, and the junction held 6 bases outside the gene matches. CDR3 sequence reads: CASSPRTGANTGELFF. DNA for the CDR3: TGTGCCAGCAGCCCCAGGACAGGAGCGAACACCGGGGAGCTGTTTTTT.

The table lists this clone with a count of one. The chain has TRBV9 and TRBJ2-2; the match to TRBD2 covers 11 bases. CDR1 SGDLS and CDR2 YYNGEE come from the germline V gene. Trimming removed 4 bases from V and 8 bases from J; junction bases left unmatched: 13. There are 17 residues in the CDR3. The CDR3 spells CASSPRTSGPESGELFF. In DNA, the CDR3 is TGTGCCAGCAGCCCAAGGACTAGCGGGCCTGAATCGGGGGAGCTGTTTTTT.

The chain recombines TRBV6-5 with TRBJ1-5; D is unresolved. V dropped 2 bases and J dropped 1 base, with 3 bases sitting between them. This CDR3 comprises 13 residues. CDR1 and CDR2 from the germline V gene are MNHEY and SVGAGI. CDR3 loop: CASSYRSNQPQHF. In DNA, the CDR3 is TGTGCCAGCAGTTACAGGAGCAATCAGCCCCAGCATTTT.

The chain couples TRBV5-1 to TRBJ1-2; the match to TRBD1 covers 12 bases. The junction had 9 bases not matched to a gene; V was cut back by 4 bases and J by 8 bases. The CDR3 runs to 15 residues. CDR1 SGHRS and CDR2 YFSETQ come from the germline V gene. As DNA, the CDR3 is TGCGCCAGCAGCCCGGAGGGGACAGGGGGCTCGGGCTACACCTTC. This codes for CASSPEGTGGSGYTF.

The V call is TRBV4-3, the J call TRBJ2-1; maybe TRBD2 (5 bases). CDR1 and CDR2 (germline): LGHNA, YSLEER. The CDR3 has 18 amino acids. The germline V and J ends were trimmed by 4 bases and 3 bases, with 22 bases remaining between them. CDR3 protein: CASSRVHGGASFYNEQFF. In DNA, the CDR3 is TGCGCCAGCAGCCGAGTTCACGGAGGCGCCTCCTTCTACAATGAGCAGTTCTTC.

CDR3 protein: CASSYRPGVYEQYF. The DNA of the CDR3 is TGTGCCAGCAGTTACAGACCAGGGGTTTACGAGCAGTACTTC. The chain couples TRBV28 to TRBJ2-7; possibly TRBD1 for D (6 bases). Germline CDR1 reads MDHEN; CDR2 reads SYDVKM. The ends were cut back, 4 bases at V and 4 bases at J, with 14 bases in the middle. The CDR3 loop spans 14 amino acids.

The CDR3 sequence: CASSPTGDTGELFF. DNA for the CDR3: TGTGCCAGCAGCCCTACAGGGGACACCGGGGAGCTGTTTTTT. The V gene is TRBV11-2, the J gene TRBJ2-2; 7 bases fit TRBD1. From germline, CDR1 is SGHAT and CDR2 FQNNGV. The CDR3 extends over 14 amino acids. Losses at the gene ends were 5 bases for V and 3 bases for J; bases not matched to a gene: 3.

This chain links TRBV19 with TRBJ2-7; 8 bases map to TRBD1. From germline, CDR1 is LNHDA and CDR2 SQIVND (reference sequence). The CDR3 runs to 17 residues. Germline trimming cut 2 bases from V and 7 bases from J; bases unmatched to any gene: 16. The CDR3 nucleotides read TGTGCCAGTAGTATAATCGGAGCGAGACAGGGGAGGAATGAGCAGTACTTC. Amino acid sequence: CASSIIGARQGRNEQYF. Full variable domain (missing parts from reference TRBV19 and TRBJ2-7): DGGITQSPKYLFRKEGQNVTLSCEQNLNHDAMYWYRQDPGQGLRLIYYSQIVNDFQKGDIAEGYSVSREKKESFPLTVTSAQKNPTAFYLCASSIIGARQGRNEQYFGPGTRLTVT.

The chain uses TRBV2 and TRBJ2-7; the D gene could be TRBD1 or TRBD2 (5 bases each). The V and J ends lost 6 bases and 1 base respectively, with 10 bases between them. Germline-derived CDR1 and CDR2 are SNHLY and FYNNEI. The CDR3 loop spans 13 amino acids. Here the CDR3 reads CASRRDGSYEQYF. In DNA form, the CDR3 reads TGTGCCAGCAGACGGGACGGGTCCTACGAGCAGTACTTC. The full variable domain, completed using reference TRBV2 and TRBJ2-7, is EPEVTQTPSHQVTQMGQEVILRCVPISNHLYFYWYRQILGQKVEFLVSFYNNEISEKSEIFDDQFSVERPDGSNFTLKIRSTKLEDSAMYFCASRRDGSYEQYFGPGTRLTVT.

CDR3 sequence: CASSLLGANGYTF. In DNA, the CDR3 is TGTGCCAGCAGCTTATTGGGGGCGAATGGCTACACCTTC. This chain connects TRBV7-9 to TRBJ1-2; tentative D call: TRBD1 (6 bases). The CDR3 sequence is 13 residues long. CDR1 SEHNR and CDR2 FQNEAQ come from the germline V gene (reference sequence). The germline V and J ends were trimmed by 2 bases and 6 bases, with 10 bases remaining between them.

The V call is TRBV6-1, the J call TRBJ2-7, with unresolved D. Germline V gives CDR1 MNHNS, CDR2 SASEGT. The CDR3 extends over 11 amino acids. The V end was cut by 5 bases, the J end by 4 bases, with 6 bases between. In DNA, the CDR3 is TGTGCCAGCAGTCCCAGGTACGAGCAGTACTTC. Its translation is CASSPRYEQYF.

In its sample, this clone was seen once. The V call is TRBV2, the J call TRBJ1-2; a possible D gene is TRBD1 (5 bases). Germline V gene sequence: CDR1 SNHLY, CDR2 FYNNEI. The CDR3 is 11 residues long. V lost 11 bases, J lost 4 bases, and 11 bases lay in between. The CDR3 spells CAGDGGYGYTF. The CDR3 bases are TGTGCCGGGGACGGTGGCTATGGCTACACCTTC.

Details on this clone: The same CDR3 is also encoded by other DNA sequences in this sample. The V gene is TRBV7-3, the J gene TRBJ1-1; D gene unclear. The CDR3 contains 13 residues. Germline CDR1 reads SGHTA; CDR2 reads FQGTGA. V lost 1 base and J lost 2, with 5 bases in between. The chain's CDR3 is CASSLNRNTEAFF. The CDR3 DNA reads TGTGCCAGCAGCTTAAATCGAAACACTGAAGCTTTCTTT.